The 32 T cell receptor beta chains below come from one sample, sequenced in a study of T-cell memory formation after mild COVID-19. In TCRdb, the 5' RACE reads were re-called with MiXCR into one record per CDR3 protein. This sample carries 190,000 or so distinct CDR3 sequences, over 20% of them seen once, and the ten largest clones take more than 20%. The sequencing sample was made of PBMCs or a T cell subset sorted from them (not recorded which). Every receptor here comes from an adult woman who had mild COVID-19 (a few samples of this study predate the infection). Cell type and time point are not known.

This clonotype was counted a few times. The genes are TRBV12-3 or TRBV12-4 and TRBJ1-2; 7 nucleotides agree with TRBD1. V lost 4 bases, J lost 7 bases, and 0 bases stayed unmatched. This CDR3 has 11 amino acids. This CDR3 is CASSSGGGYTF. Written as DNA, the CDR3 is TGTGCCAGCAGTTCAGGGGGTGGCTACACCTTC.

The genes are TRBV7-9 and TRBJ2-7, with D hard to call. V dropped 5 bases and J dropped 0 bases, with 17 bases sitting between them. Germline V lookup: CDR1 SEHNR, CDR2 FQNEAQ (reference sequence). The CDR3 is made up of 16 amino acids. CDR3: CASSPDSVAASYEQYF. The CDR3 bases are TGTGCCAGCAGCCCGGATTCCGTTGCGGCCTCCTACGAGCAGTACTTC.

The gene calls are TRBV30 and TRBJ2-3, with 8 bases lining up with TRBD1. Per the germline V gene, CDR1 is GTSNPN and CDR2 is SVGIG (reference sequence). The length of the CDR3 is 15 residues. V lost 3 bases to trimming and J lost 2 bases; unmatched junction nucleotides: 7. CDR3: CAWSQGAWDTDTQYF. The CDR3 DNA reads as TGTGCCTGGAGCCAGGGGGCTTGGGACACAGATACGCAGTATTTT.

This chain's CDR3 is CASSIQAGGGTGELFF. CDR3 nucleotide sequence: TGTGCCAGTAGTATCCAGGCGGGTGGGGGCACCGGGGAGCTGTTTTTT. The chain is built from TRBV19 and TRBJ2-2; possibly TRBD1 or TRBD2 for D (5 bases each). This CDR3 spans 16 amino acids. Germline CDR1 is LNHDA and CDR2 is SQIVND (reference sequence). Trimming left V 3 bases short and J 4 bases short, with 15 bases between.

The rearrangement uses TRBV3-1 and TRBJ2-3; D uncertain. Trimming left V 0 bases short and J 4 bases short, with 8 bases between. CDR1 and CDR2 from the germline V gene are LGHDT and YNNKEL (reference sequence). The CDR3 is made up of 14 amino acids. CDR3 in amino acids: CASSQDTTPDTQYF. The CDR3 DNA sequence: TGTGCCAGCAGCCAAGATACTACCCCAGATACGCAGTATTTT.

The chain employs TRBV7-9 and TRBJ1-2; D perhaps matches TRBD1 (5 bases). The ends were cut back, 8 bases at V and 1 base at J, with 14 bases in the middle. The germline CDR1 and CDR2 sequences are SEHNR and FQNEAQ (reference sequence). The length of the CDR3 is 14 residues. The CDR3 here is CASSLGGSNYGYTF. CDR3 bases: TGTGCCAGCTCCCTGGGGGGGAGTAACTATGGCTACACCTTC.

The sample holds a few counts of this clonotype. The chain combines TRBV7-6 with TRBJ2-7, with TRBD2 matching 12 bases. Germline assignment: CDR1 SGHVS and CDR2 FNYEAQ. CDR3 length: 20 amino acids. Unmatched junction bases numbered 19, after V lost 5 bases and J lost 2 bases. Here the CDR3 DNA reads TGTGCCAGCAGCCCCACCTTCGTTCTAGCGGGGGGGCTTCAGACCTACGAGCAGTACTTC. Translation gives CASSPTFVLAGGLQTYEQYF.

The chain employs TRBV7-2 and TRBJ1-1; D is undetermined. Germline loops: CDR1 SGHTA, CDR2 FQGNSA. The CDR3 sequence is 12 residues long. V lost 0 bases, J lost 7 bases, and 6 bases lay in between. The CDR3 DNA reads TGTGCCAGCAGCTTAGCGCCAGGTGAAGCTTTCTTT. This codes for CASSLAPGEAFF. Filled out from reference TRBV7-2 and TRBJ1-1, the complete variable domain reads GAGVSQSPSNKVTEKGKDVELRCDPISGHTALYWYRQSLGQGLEFLIYFQGNSAPDKSGLPSDRFSAERTGGSVSTLTIQRTQQEDSAVYLCASSLAPGEAFFGQGTRLTVV.

This clonotype was detected a few times. The chain uses TRBV2 and TRBJ1-1; D possibly corresponds to TRBD1 (6 bases). The CDR3 consists of 15 residues. V was pared by 6 bases and J by 2 bases, with 16 bases between. The germline gives CDR1 SNHLY, CDR2 FYNNEI. CDR3 in DNA: TGTGCCAGCAGAGACCCGGACAGTACAAACACTGAAGCTTTCTTT. This gives the protein CASRDPDSTNTEAFF.

This clonotype was seen repeatedly, ten times or more. The J gene is TRBJ1-1, the V gene TRBV5-1; D is uncertain. The CDR3 covers 14 residues. Trimming cost V 0 bases and J 1 base, with 7 bases left between them. Germline V CDR1 and CDR2: SGHRS, YFSETQ. CDR3 bases: TGCGCCAGCAGCTTGGGGGCAGGGAACACTGAAGCTTTCTTT. This translates into CASSLGAGNTEAFF. Based on the CDR3 plus reference TRBV5-1 and TRBJ1-1, the full variable domain is KAGVTQTPRYLIKTRGQQVTLSCSPISGHRSVSWYQQTPGQGLQFLFEYFSETQRNKGNFPGRFSGRQFSNSRSEMNVSTLELGDSALYLCASSLGAGNTEAFFGQGTRLTVV.

The sample holds many counts of this clonotype. The chain employs TRBV7-3 and TRBJ2-1; the D is unclear. The V gene's germline CDR1 is SGHTA and CDR2 FQGTGA. The CDR3 length is 14 residues. V was pared by 2 bases and J by 4 bases, with 9 bases between. The CDR3 region is CASSLGAGYNEQFF. CDR3 coding DNA: TGTGCCAGCAGCTTAGGTGCCGGGTACAATGAGCAGTTCTTC.

The rearrangement links TRBV6-1 to TRBJ2-7, with 8 bases identical to TRBD2. The CDR3 sequence is 15 residues long. V dropped 1 base and J dropped 1; count of bases not matched to a gene: 3. The germline V gene encodes CDR1 MNHNS and CDR2 SASEGT. Here the CDR3 reads CASSEETSGSYEQYF. The CDR3 coding sequence is TGTGCCAGCAGTGAAGAAACTAGCGGTTCCTACGAGCAGTACTTC.

This rearrangement joins TRBV4-1 to TRBJ2-7; 10 bases agree with TRBD2. CDR1 is MGHRA and CDR2 is YSYEKL in the germline V gene. The CDR3 is 17 residues long. The junction had 9 bases not matched to a gene; V was cut back by 0 bases and J by 4 bases. CDR3 sequence reads: CASSQEGVGTSVYEQYF. CDR3 coding DNA: TGCGCCAGCAGCCAAGAAGGGGTAGGGACTAGCGTATACGAGCAGTACTTC.

This clonotype was counted only a few times. V gene TRBV20-1 combines with J gene TRBJ2-7; perhaps TRBD2 as D (6 bases). Germline values: CDR1 DFQATT, CDR2 SNEGSKA (reference sequence). The germline V and J ends were trimmed by 3 bases and 0 bases, with 15 bases remaining between them. The CDR3 runs 15 residues. The CDR3 sequence is CSARIEGGFSYEQYF. The CDR3 coding sequence is TGCAGTGCTAGGATAGAGGGAGGCTTCTCCTACGAGCAGTACTTC.

There are a few counts of this clonotype. The chain is built from TRBV24-1 and TRBJ2-7; 9 bases line up with TRBD1. CDR3 length: 14 residues. Germline CDR1 KGHDR, CDR2 SFDVKD. The V gene end was trimmed by 6 bases and the J gene end by 5 bases; junction bases not matched to a gene: 7. CDR3: CATSSPGQGDEQYF. The CDR3 region has the DNA TGTGCCACCAGTTCCCCGGGACAGGGTGACGAGCAGTACTTC.

This clonotype was seen more than once but under ten times. V gene TRBV7-8 combines with J gene TRBJ1-5; unclear D gene. The CDR3 consists of 12 residues. Germline V gene lookup returns CDR1 SGHVS and CDR2 FQNEAQ. Trimming took 0 bases from V and 9 from J, leaving 6 bases between them. In DNA form, the CDR3 reads TGTGCCAGCAGCTTAGCGCCGCCGCCCCAGCATTTT. Its translation is CASSLAPPPQHF.

This clonotype has more than one count but fewer than ten. The J gene is TRBJ1-1, the V gene TRBV9; D is unresolved. The germline V gene has CDR1 SGDLS and CDR2 YYNGEE. V was trimmed by 0 bases and J by 3 bases, leaving 9 bases between them. The CDR3 runs to 14 residues. CDR3 sequence: CASSVEGSDTEAFF. Here the CDR3 DNA reads TGTGCCAGCAGCGTAGAGGGTTCTGACACTGAAGCTTTCTTT.

The V call is TRBV4-1, the J call TRBJ1-1; maybe TRBD1 (6 bases). V shed 3 bases and J shed 0 bases, with 14 bases lying between them. CDR1 and CDR2 (germline): MGHRA, YSYEKL. The CDR3 totals 16 residues. The CDR3, as DNA: TGCGCCAGCAGCCAGAGAGCAGGGGTTTTGAACACTGAAGCTTTCTTT. The encoded protein is CASSQRAGVLNTEAFF.

The chain couples TRBV14 to TRBJ1-1; D is perhaps TRBD1 (5 bases). The length of the CDR3 is 17 residues. V lost 1 base to trimming and J lost 4 bases, with 19 bases between them. CDR1 and CDR2 from the germline V gene are SGHDN and FVKESK. The CDR3 reads CASSQAIVEGYATEAFF. DNA of the CDR3: TGTGCCAGCAGCCAAGCTATAGTAGAGGGGTACGCCACTGAAGCTTTCTTT.

The table lists this clonotype with a few counts. The chain carries TRBV7-9 and TRBJ2-7; tentatively, D is TRBD1 or TRBD2 (5 bases each). The CDR3 totals 14 residues. CDR1 is SEHNR and CDR2 is FQNEAQ in the germline V gene (reference sequence). V was trimmed by 4 bases and J by 4 bases, leaving 14 bases between them. CDR3 region: CASSSGRSIYEQYF. CDR3 DNA sequence: TGTGCCAGCAGCTCGGGGCGGAGCATATACGAGCAGTACTTC.

Ten or more counts support this clonotype. This chain joins TRBV11-2 and TRBJ2-4; tentative D call: TRBD1 (6 bases). The CDR3 runs 14 residues. Trimming took 5 bases from V and 4 from J, leaving 12 bases between them. Germline loops: CDR1 SGHAT, CDR2 FQNNGV. The CDR3 protein is CASSPPGQKNIQYF. The DNA for the CDR3 is TGTGCCAGCAGCCCCCCCGGACAGAAAAACATTCAGTACTTC.

In its sample, this clonotype was seen many times. The rearrangement joins TRBV7-9 to TRBJ1-6, with a possible D match to TRBD1 (5 bases). Per germline, CDR1 SEHNR and CDR2 FQNEAQ (reference sequence). Deletions cut 5 bases from V and 6 bases from J, with 8 bases between. CDR3 length: 13 amino acids. The CDR3 loop is CASSRGINSPLHF. The CDR3 coding sequence is TGTGCCAGCAGCAGGGGAATTAATTCACCCCTCCACTTT. The complete variable domain, with remaining parts taken from reference TRBV7-9 and TRBJ1-6, reads DTGVSQNPRHKITKRGQNVTFRCDPISEHNRLYWYRQTLGQGPEFLTYFQNEAQLEKSRLLSDRFSAERPKGSFSTLEIQRTEQGDSAMYLCASSRGINSPLHFGNGTRLTVT.

This rearrangement joins TRBV7-2 to TRBJ2-1; TRBD2 matches at 9 bases. CDR3 length: 14 residues. V shed 4 bases, J shed 2 bases, and the junction held 0 bases outside the gene matches. Germline assignment: CDR1 SGHTA and CDR2 FQGNSA. The CDR3 bases are TGTGCCAGCAGCTCTAGCGGGGCCTACAATGAGCAGTTCTTC. It codes for CASSSSGAYNEQFF.

This clonotype was seen a handful of times. The gene calls are TRBV9 and TRBJ1-2; a possible D gene is TRBD1 (5 bases). Germline V gene lookup returns CDR1 SGDLS and CDR2 YYNGEE. This CDR3 is 14 amino acids long. Trimming cost V 0 bases and J 5 bases, with 11 bases left between them. CDR3 loop: CASSVAGTEYGYTF. In DNA form, the CDR3 reads TGTGCCAGCAGCGTAGCCGGGACTGAGTATGGCTACACCTTC.

This chain connects TRBV29-1 to TRBJ1-1; D is possibly TRBD1 (5 bases). V was shortened by 0 bases and J by 1 base, with 15 bases between the two germline ends. The length of the CDR3 is 16 residues. CDR1 is SQVTM, CDR2 ANQGSEA, per germline. The CDR3: CSVEDLYGTGNTEAFF. The CDR3 nucleotides are TGCAGCGTTGAAGATCTTTACGGCACAGGGAACACTGAAGCTTTCTTT.

This clonotype was found a few times. The CDR3 region has the DNA TGCGCCAGCAGCCAAGATTTCCCAGGGAGTTCCTACGAGCAGTACTTC. Protein: CASSQDFPGSSYEQYF. The chain uses TRBV4-1 and TRBJ2-7; either TRBD1 or TRBD2 may supply D (5 bases each). The CDR3 length is 16 residues. The V end lost 0 bases, the J end lost 1 base, and 13 bases lay between the germline ends. Germline assignment: CDR1 MGHRA and CDR2 YSYEKL.

This clonotype showed up many times. This chain links TRBV12-3 or TRBV12-4 with TRBJ2-3; D is unclear. Between the trimmed V and J ends, which lost 4 bases and 0 bases, there was a span of 17 bases. The CDR3 runs 17 residues. CDR3 residues: CASSSRSEPPSTDTQYF. DNA of the CDR3: TGTGCCAGCAGTTCCCGGTCAGAACCTCCTAGCACAGATACGCAGTATTTT.

This chain joins TRBV3-1 and TRBJ2-5, with 10 positions matching TRBD2. The CDR3 is made up of 13 amino acids. Germline lookup yields CDR1 LGHDT and CDR2 YNNKEL (reference sequence). Trimming took 0 bases from V and 13 from J; bases not matched to a gene: 5. The CDR3 bases are TGTGCCAGCAGCCAAGACCTCTCTAGCGGGGGGTACTTC. Its translation is CASSQDLSSGGYF.

This chain connects TRBV12-3 or TRBV12-4 to TRBJ2-1, with D possibly being TRBD2 (6 bases). The CDR3 has 18 residues. V lost 7 bases and J 6 bases, leaving 28 bases between the germline ends. The CDR3 bases are TGTGCCAGCAAAGGACCAGCGGGTGATGGATCTATGCGCAATGAGCAGTTCTTC. It codes for CASKGPAGDGSMRNEQFF.

This chain links TRBV6-5 with TRBJ2-3; a weak D match, TRBD1 (6 bases). This CDR3 contains 16 residues. V dropped 4 bases and J dropped 3 bases, with 17 bases sitting between them. Germline V CDR1 and CDR2: MNHEY, SVGAGI. The chain's CDR3 is CASSSPRVGTTDTQYF. In DNA form, the CDR3 reads TGTGCCAGCAGTTCTCCTCGGGTCGGGACAACAGATACGCAGTATTTT.

This clonotype was detected a few times. The chain employs TRBV14 and TRBJ2-7; TRBD2 is a possible D gene (6 bases). CDR1 SGHDN and CDR2 FVKESK come from the germline V gene. Trimming pared 1 base from V and 5 bases from J, leaving 9 bases between. This CDR3 has 13 residues. CDR3 amino acids: CASSQVGGDEQYF. The DNA of the CDR3 is TGTGCCAGCAGCCAAGTAGGAGGGGACGAGCAGTACTTC.

The chain joins TRBV12-5 to TRBJ2-1, with unresolved D. The CDR3 is 15 amino acids. The germline gives CDR1 LGHNT, CDR2 FRNRAP. Between the trimmed V and J ends, which lost 3 bases and 0 bases, there was a span of 9 bases. CDR3 DNA sequence: TGTGCTAGTGGTTTCGCGGATAGCTCCTACAATGAGCAGTTCTTC. Translating gives CASGFADSSYNEQFF. The full variable domain, completed using reference TRBV12-5 and TRBJ2-1, is DARVTQTPRHKVTEMGQEVTMRCQPILGHNTVFWYRQTMMQGLELLAYFRNRAPLDDSGMPKDRFSAEMPDATLATLKIQPSEPRDSAVYFCASGFADSSYNEQFFGPGTRLTVL.